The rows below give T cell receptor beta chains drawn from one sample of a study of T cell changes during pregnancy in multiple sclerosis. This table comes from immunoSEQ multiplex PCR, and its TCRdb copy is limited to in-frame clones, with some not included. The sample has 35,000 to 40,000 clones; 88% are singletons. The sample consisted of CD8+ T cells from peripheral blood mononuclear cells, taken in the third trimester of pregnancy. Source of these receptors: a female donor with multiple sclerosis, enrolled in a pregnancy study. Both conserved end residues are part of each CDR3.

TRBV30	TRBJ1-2	CAWSQGALGYTF
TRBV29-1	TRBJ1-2	CSVGRTGGDGYTF
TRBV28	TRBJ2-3	CASSFIQRSTDTQYF
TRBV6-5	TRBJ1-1	CASSYSLGAPATEAFF
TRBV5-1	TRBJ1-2	CASSRGTEANYGYTF
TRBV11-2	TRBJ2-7	CASSLHGNPYEQYF
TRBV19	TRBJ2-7	CASSSPAWDTYEQYF
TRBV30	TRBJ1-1	CAWSIWTGEKARGENTEAFF
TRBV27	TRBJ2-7	CASSSGLAGGGYEQYF
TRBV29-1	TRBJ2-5	CSVATVRGETQYF
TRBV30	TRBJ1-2	CAWSVTPDYGYTF
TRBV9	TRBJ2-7	CASSAGQGPPYEQYF
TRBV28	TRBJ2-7	CAHSAGGAGYEQYF
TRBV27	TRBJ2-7	CASSSGAGGNYEQYF
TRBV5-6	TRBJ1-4	CASSGAASATNEKLFF
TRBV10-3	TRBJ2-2	CAISREAGTPTINTGELFF
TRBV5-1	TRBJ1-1	CASSRGQGAVLEAFF
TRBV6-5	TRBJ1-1	CASRPQGARTEAFF
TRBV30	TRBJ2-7	CAWSAGGSYEQYF
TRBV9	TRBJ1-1	CASSAQQTEAFF
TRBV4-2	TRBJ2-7	CASSQERGPAYEQYF
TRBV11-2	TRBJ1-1	CASSPGSAEAFF
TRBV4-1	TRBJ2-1	CASSPRGWGDEQFF
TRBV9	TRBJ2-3	CASSVSGSTDTQYF
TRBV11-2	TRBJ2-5	CASSLLPPGVGETQYF
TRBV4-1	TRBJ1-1	CASSHTDRERTEAFF
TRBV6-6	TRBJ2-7	CASIQRTGIEDEQYF
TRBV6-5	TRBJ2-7	CASSSPGTSYEQYF
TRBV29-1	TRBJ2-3	CSTLETDTQYF
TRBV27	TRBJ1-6	CASSASPTGWATNSPLHF
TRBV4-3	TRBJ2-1	CASSQGLAVPNNEQFF
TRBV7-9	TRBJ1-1	CASSHRGRYTEAFF
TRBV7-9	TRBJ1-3	CASSRRGGSGNTIYF
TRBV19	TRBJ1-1	CASRSQGDGSEAFF
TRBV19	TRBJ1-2	CASRGGHFYGYTF
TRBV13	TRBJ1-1	CASSLGGPEAFF
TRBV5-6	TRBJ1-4	CASSLNVWQGEKLFF
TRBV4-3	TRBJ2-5	CASSHGTGVQETQYF
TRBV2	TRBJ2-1	CARTSSRGNEQFF
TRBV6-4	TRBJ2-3	CASSESGTGGPDTQYF
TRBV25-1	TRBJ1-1	CASSPGGSEAFF
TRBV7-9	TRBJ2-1	CASSRSGGAYNEQFF
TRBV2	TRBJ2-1	CASLTDYYNEQFF
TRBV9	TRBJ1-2	CASSEGTGGYGYTF
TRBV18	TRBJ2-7	CASSPQGSYEQYF
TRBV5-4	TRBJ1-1	CASSQRTTGTEAFF
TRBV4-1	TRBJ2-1	CASSQERSGGPQWRFF
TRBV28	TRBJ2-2	CAARGNPGELFF
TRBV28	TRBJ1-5	CASSLASGGENQPQHF
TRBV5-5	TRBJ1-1	CASSTGRNTEAFF
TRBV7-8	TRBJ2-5	CASSPGLAGAPETQYF
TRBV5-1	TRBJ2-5	CASSGAERAREKTQYF
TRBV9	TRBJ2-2	CASSDSGGQSGELFF
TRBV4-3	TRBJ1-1	CASSQGTGLFYLAFF
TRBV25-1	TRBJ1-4	CASSEYRGTANNEKLFF
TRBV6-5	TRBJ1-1	CASSYGQGTEAFF
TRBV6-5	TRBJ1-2	CASSYAEYYGYTF
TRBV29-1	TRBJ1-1	CSATIRTDYTEAFF
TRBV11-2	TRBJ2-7	CASSQRTVVRGEQYF
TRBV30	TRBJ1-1	CAWSPGGVTEAFF